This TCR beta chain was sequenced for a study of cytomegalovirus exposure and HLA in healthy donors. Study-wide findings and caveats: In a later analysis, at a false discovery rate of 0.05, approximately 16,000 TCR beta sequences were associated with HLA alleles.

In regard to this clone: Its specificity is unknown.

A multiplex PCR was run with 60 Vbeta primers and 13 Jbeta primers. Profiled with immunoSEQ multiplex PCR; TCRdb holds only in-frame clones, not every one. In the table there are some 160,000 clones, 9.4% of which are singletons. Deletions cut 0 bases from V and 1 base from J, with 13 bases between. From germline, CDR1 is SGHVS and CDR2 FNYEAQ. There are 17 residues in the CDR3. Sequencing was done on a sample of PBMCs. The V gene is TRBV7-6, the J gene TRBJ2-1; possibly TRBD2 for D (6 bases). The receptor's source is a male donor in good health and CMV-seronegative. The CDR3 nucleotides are TGTGCCAGCAGCTTAGCAGGCGGTCTAGCGTCCTACAATGAGCAGTTCTTC. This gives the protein CASSLAGGLASYNEQFF.